A selection of T cell receptor beta chains follows, all from one sample in a study of cytomegalovirus exposure and HLA in healthy donors. Profiled with immunoSEQ multiplex PCR; TCRdb holds only in-frame clones, not every one. Here the sample spans fewer than 45,000 clones, 80% being singletons. The sequencing sample was made of PBMCs. These TCRs come from a male donor in good health and CMV-seronegative. Each CDR3 is given with its conserved first and last residue. A D gene is named only where the DNA matches it firmly. Size tells how often a clone was seen (once, few, many) or the class of an expanded clone, and some rows leave it out.

j_gene: TRBJ1-4
abundance: -
d_gene: TRBD1
v_gene: TRBV2
CDR3aa: CASSEGQVPSNEKLFF
CDR3nt: TGTGCCAGCAGCGAAGGACAGGTGCCGTCAAATGAAAAACTGTTTTTT

j_gene: TRBJ1-6
abundance: -
d_gene: -
v_gene: TRBV30
CDR3aa: CAWSRSPSGQGLNSPLHF
CDR3nt: TGTGCCTGGAGCCGCTCCCCCTCAGGGCAGGGCCTTAATTCACCCCTCCACTTT

j_gene: TRBJ2-2
abundance: once
d_gene: TRBD1
v_gene: TRBV4-1
CDR3aa: CASSQRDRGRAGELFF
CDR3nt: TGCGCCAGCAGCCAGCGGGACAGGGGGCGCGCCGGGGAGCTGTTTTTT

j_gene: TRBJ1-2
abundance: -
d_gene: -
v_gene: TRBV6-5
CDR3aa: CASSLQGGGYTF
CDR3nt: TGTGCCAGCAGCCTCCAGGGTGGTGGCTACACCTTC

j_gene: TRBJ1-6
abundance: -
d_gene: -
v_gene: TRBV18
CDR3aa: CASSPEGQLFSPLHF
CDR3nt: TGTGCCAGCTCACCAGAAGGACAGCTGTTTTCACCCCTCCACTTT

j_gene: TRBJ2-3
abundance: -
d_gene: TRBD2
v_gene: TRBV5-6
CDR3aa: CASSLERGATQYF
CDR3nt: TGTGCCAGCAGCTTGGAGCGGGGGGCTACGCAGTATTTT

j_gene: TRBJ2-7
abundance: -
d_gene: -
v_gene: TRBV9
CDR3aa: CASSVDDTAYEQYF
CDR3nt: TGTGCCAGCAGCGTAGATGACACTGCCTACGAGCAGTACTTC

j_gene: TRBJ2-7
abundance: few
d_gene: TRBD2
v_gene: TRBV7-2
CDR3aa: CASSLDVAGVREQYF
CDR3nt: TGTGCCAGCAGCTTAGACGTAGCGGGAGTCCGGGAGCAGTACTTC

j_gene: TRBJ2-7
abundance: -
d_gene: TRBD2
v_gene: TRBV7-8
CDR3aa: CASRWTGTSLSEQYF
CDR3nt: TGTGCCAGCAGGTGGACCGGGACTAGCCTTTCCGAGCAGTACTTC

j_gene: TRBJ1-5
abundance: -
d_gene: -
v_gene: TRBV19
CDR3aa: CASSTQGRNQPQHF
CDR3nt: TGTGCCAGTAGTACCCAGGGTAGGAATCAGCCCCAGCATTTT

j_gene: TRBJ1-4
abundance: -
d_gene: TRBD1
v_gene: TRBV7-2
CDR3aa: CASSLARQGGSEKLFF
CDR3nt: TGTGCCAGCAGCTTAGCCCGACAGGGGGGGAGTGAAAAACTGTTTTTT

j_gene: TRBJ1-1
abundance: -
d_gene: -
v_gene: TRBV7-9
CDR3aa: CASSTRSSPGTEAFF
CDR3nt: TGTGCCAGCAGCACTAGAAGTAGTCCAGGGACAGAAGCTTTCTTT

j_gene: TRBJ1-1
abundance: -
d_gene: -
v_gene: TRBV6-6
CDR3aa: CASSHGGTEAFF
CDR3nt: TGTGCCAGCAGCCACGGAGGGACTGAAGCTTTCTTT

j_gene: TRBJ1-2
abundance: -
d_gene: -
v_gene: TRBV2
CDR3aa: CASNGDNYGYTF
CDR3nt: TGTGCCAGCAACGGGGATAACTATGGCTACACCTTC

j_gene: TRBJ1-2
abundance: -
d_gene: -
v_gene: TRBV11-2
CDR3aa: CASSGGIRHLYGYTF
CDR3nt: TGTGCCAGCAGCGGGGGGATTCGACACCTCTATGGCTACACCTTC

j_gene: TRBJ1-6
abundance: -
d_gene: TRBD1
v_gene: TRBV19
CDR3aa: CASSIAGQGMSPLHF
CDR3nt: TGTGCCAGTAGTATAGCCGGACAGGGCATGTCACCCCTCCACTTT

j_gene: TRBJ2-3
abundance: -
d_gene: -
v_gene: TRBV4-1
CDR3aa: CASSQAGDHTLGYF
CDR3nt: TGCGCCAGCAGCCAAGCGGGTGACCATACGTTGGGGTATTTT

j_gene: TRBJ2-3
abundance: -
d_gene: TRBD2
v_gene: TRBV29-1
CDR3aa: CSVERGGGRTDTQYF
CDR3nt: TGCAGCGTTGAACGGGGCGGGGGTCGAACAGATACGCAGTATTTT

j_gene: TRBJ1-2
abundance: -
d_gene: -
v_gene: TRBV15
CDR3aa: CATSRSGGAFNYGYTF
CDR3nt: TGTGCCACCAGCAGGAGTGGAGGGGCGTTTAACTATGGCTACACCTTC

j_gene: TRBJ2-5
abundance: -
d_gene: -
v_gene: TRBV7-2
CDR3aa: CASSLVEQETQYF
CDR3nt: TGTGCCAGCAGCTTGGTGGAGCAAGAGACCCAGTACTTC

j_gene: TRBJ1-2
abundance: -
d_gene: TRBD1
v_gene: TRBV19
CDR3aa: CASSIIQGASNYGYTF
CDR3nt: TGTGCCAGTAGTATAATTCAGGGGGCGTCCAACTATGGCTACACCTTC

j_gene: TRBJ1-2
abundance: -
d_gene: TRBD1
v_gene: TRBV7-2
CDR3aa: CASSPGTGYGYTF
CDR3nt: TGTGCCAGCAGCCCCGGGACAGGCTATGGCTACACCTTC

j_gene: TRBJ2-3
abundance: few
d_gene: -
v_gene: TRBV7-2
CDR3aa: CASSLGLTSTDTQYF
CDR3nt: TGTGCCAGCAGCTTAGGACTGACTAGCACAGATACGCAGTATTTT

j_gene: TRBJ2-7
abundance: -
d_gene: TRBD1
v_gene: TRBV19
CDR3aa: CASRWGQGAYEQYF
CDR3nt: TGTGCCAGTAGGTGGGGACAGGGAGCCTACGAGCAGTACTTC

j_gene: TRBJ1-4
abundance: once
d_gene: -
v_gene: TRBV7-9
CDR3aa: CASSFAGGGNEKLFF
CDR3nt: TGTGCCAGCAGCTTCGCTGGGGGAGGGAATGAAAAACTGTTTTTT

j_gene: TRBJ1-2
abundance: -
d_gene: -
v_gene: TRBV6-1
CDR3aa: CASSVQGWYGYTF
CDR3nt: TGTGCCAGCAGTGTACAGGGTTGGTATGGCTACACCTTC

j_gene: TRBJ2-3
abundance: -
d_gene: -
v_gene: TRBV4-2
CDR3aa: CASSQDRDTQYF
CDR3nt: TGTGCCAGCAGCCAAGATCGAGATACGCAGTATTTT

j_gene: TRBJ1-1
abundance: -
d_gene: TRBD1
v_gene: TRBV9
CDR3aa: CASSVGDRVDTEAFF
CDR3nt: TGTGCCAGCAGCGTGGGAGACAGGGTAGACACTGAAGCTTTCTTT

j_gene: TRBJ2-3
abundance: -
d_gene: TRBD1
v_gene: TRBV29-1
CDR3aa: CSASTGGTDTQYF
CDR3nt: TGCAGCGCCTCGACAGGGGGCACAGATACGCAGTATTTT

j_gene: TRBJ2-3
abundance: -
d_gene: -
v_gene: TRBV29-1
CDR3aa: CSVLAKRTDTQYF
CDR3nt: TGCAGCGTTTTGGCTAAGAGGACAGATACGCAGTATTTT

j_gene: TRBJ2-3
abundance: -
d_gene: TRBD2
v_gene: TRBV5-1
CDR3aa: CASSLGSGGTDTQYF
CDR3nt: TGCGCCAGCAGCTTGGGCAGCGGGGGAACAGATACGCAGTATTTT

j_gene: TRBJ2-5
abundance: -
d_gene: -
v_gene: TRBV14
CDR3aa: CASSQVPGYQETQYF
CDR3nt: TGTGCCAGCAGCCAAGTTCCAGGTTACCAAGAGACCCAGTACTTC

j_gene: TRBJ2-3
abundance: -
d_gene: -
v_gene: TRBV9
CDR3aa: CASSVAGSIADTQYF
CDR3nt: TGTGCCAGCAGCGTAGCGGGTAGCATCGCAGATACGCAGTATTTT

j_gene: TRBJ2-7
abundance: few
d_gene: -
v_gene: TRBV4-1
CDR3aa: CASSQDHGQGQRSYEQYF
CDR3nt: TGCGCCAGCAGCCAAGATCATGGTCAGGGGCAACGATCCTACGAGCAGTACTTC

j_gene: TRBJ1-2
abundance: -
d_gene: -
v_gene: TRBV19
CDR3aa: CASSIASTGYGYTF
CDR3nt: TGTGCCAGTAGTATAGCGTCGACGGGATATGGCTACACCTTC

j_gene: TRBJ1-5
abundance: few
d_gene: -
v_gene: TRBV6-6
CDR3aa: CASSPTENQPQHF
CDR3nt: TGTGCCAGCAGCCCGACAGAGAATCAGCCCCAGCATTTT